This T cell receptor (beta chain) was identified in a study of technical replicates of blood from a handful of donors. The V and J ends lost 7 bases and 4 bases respectively, with 13 bases between them. Germline V gene lookup returns CDR1 SEHNR and CDR2 FQNEAQ (reference sequence). This CDR3 is 14 amino acids long. Measured with immunoSEQ multiplex PCR; TCRdb has only the in-frame clones, and not every one. Counted here are about 83,000 clones, around nine tenths occurring once; the ten biggest clones make up more than 0.2%. This sequence originates from a human donor in good health. Sequenced material: T cells isolated from PBMCs. J is TRBJ2-2 and V is TRBV7-9; D not certain. The CDR3 is CASNGAGRTGELFF. Written as DNA, the CDR3 is TGTGCCAGCAACGGCGCTGGGCGCACCGGGGAGCTGTTTTTT.